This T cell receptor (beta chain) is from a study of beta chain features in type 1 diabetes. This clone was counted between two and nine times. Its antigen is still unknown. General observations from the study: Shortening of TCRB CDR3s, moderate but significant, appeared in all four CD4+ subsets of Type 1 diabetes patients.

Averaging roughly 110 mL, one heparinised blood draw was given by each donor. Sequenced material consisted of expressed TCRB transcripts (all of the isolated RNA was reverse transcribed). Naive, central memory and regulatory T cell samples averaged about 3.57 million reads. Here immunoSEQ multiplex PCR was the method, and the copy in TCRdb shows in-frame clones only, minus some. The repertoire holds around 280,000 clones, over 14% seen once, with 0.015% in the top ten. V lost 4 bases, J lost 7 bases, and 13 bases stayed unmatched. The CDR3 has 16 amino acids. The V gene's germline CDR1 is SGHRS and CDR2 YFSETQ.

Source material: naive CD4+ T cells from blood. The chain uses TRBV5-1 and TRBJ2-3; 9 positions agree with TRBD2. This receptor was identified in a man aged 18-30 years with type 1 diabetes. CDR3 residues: CASSRELAGQRNTQYF. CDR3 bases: TGCGCCAGCAGCCGAGAACTAGCGGGCCAGAGGAATACGCAGTATTTT.